What follows are 30 T cell receptor beta chains derived from one specimen sequenced in a study of PD-1 blockade in classical Hodgkin lymphoma. Sequenced by immunoSEQ multiplex PCR; TCRdb stores in-frame clones only, minus some. The sample lists approximately 80,000 clones, about nine tenths occurring once. Each and every patient relapsed after autologous stem cell transplantation, and patients got differing brentuximab vedotin exposure. Sample: peripheral blood mononuclear cells (PBMCs), taken at baseline. These receptors originate from a human donor with classical Hodgkin lymphoma.

The genes are TRBV6-1 and TRBJ1-1; D is undetermined. Trimming cost V 1 base and J 1 base, with 10 bases left between them. The CDR3 is 15 residues long. Germline-derived CDR1 and CDR2 are MNHNS and SASEGT. The CDR3 DNA sequence: TGTGCCAGCAGTGAAGACTGGGGTTCGAACACTGAAGCTTTCTTT. Its translation is CASSEDWGSNTEAFF.

V and J are TRBV9 and TRBJ2-3; 10 bases match TRBD2. The CDR3 sequence is 16 residues long. Looked up from germline, CDR1 is SGDLS and CDR2 is YYNGEE. The junction had 7 bases not matched to a gene; V was cut back by 4 bases and J by 2 bases. Written as DNA, the CDR3 is TGTGCCAGCAGCTACAGCGGGAGGGAGTCCACAGATACGCAGTATTTT. Protein: CASSYSGRESTDTQYF.

V gene TRBV30 combines with J gene TRBJ1-2; TRBD1 aligns across 9 bases. V shed 7 bases, J shed 0 bases, and the junction held 3 bases outside the gene matches. CDR1 and CDR2 from the germline V gene are GTSNPN and SVGIG (reference sequence). This CDR3 has 13 residues. In nucleotides, the CDR3 is TGTGCCTTCCGGGACAGGGCTAACTATGGCTACACCTTC. Its translation is CAFRDRANYGYTF.

This chain joins TRBV7-8 and TRBJ2-3; D ambiguous. Trimming pared 1 base from V and 6 bases from J, leaving 8 bases between. The CDR3 totals 13 residues. Per germline, CDR1 SGHVS and CDR2 FQNEAQ. In DNA, the CDR3 is TGTGCCAGCAGCTTAGATGGAAAGGATACGCAGTATTTT. This codes for CASSLDGKDTQYF.

The rearrangement uses TRBV6-6 and TRBJ2-1; the match to TRBD2 covers 11 bases. Germline CDR1 MNHNY, CDR2 SVGAGI (reference sequence). This CDR3 has 16 amino acids. After removal of 4 bases from V and 5 bases from J, the junction contained 7 bases not matched to a gene. DNA for the CDR3: TGTGCCAGCAGTTCCTTAATTAGCGGGAGGGACAATGAGCAGTTCTTC. Encoded protein: CASSSLISGRDNEQFF.

With regard to this clone: Relative to the germline gene, one junction end is altered; a read error may explain this. The V and J genes are TRBV5-6 and TRBJ2-5; TRBD1 agrees at 8 bases. Germline assignment: CDR1 SGHDT and CDR2 YYEEEE. CDR3 length equals 17 residues. CDR3 in amino acids: CASSLLSGQGPQGTQYF. The CDR3 DNA is TGTGCCAGCAGCTTGTTATCAGGACAGGGCCCTCAAGGGACCCAGTACTTC.

The rearrangement joins TRBV2 to TRBJ1-1, with 7 bases aligning to TRBD1. This CDR3 region has 17 residues. CDR1 and CDR2 (germline): SNHLY, FYNNEI. The V segment lost 3 bases and the J segment 3 bases; nucleotides outside the gene matches: 13. CDR3 sequence: CASSDERTRDRYTEAFF. CDR3 nucleotides: TGTGCCAGCAGTGACGAACGTACTCGGGACAGATACACTGAAGCTTTCTTT.

The chain couples TRBV4-2 to TRBJ2-5, with 9 bases that match TRBD1. Germline lookup yields CDR1 LGHNA and CDR2 YNFKEQ. The CDR3 has 15 amino acids. Trimming took 6 bases from V and 3 from J; bases not matched to a gene: 8. CDR3: CASSRNGDREETQYF. CDR3 nucleotides: TGTGCCAGCAGTAGAAATGGGGACAGGGAAGAGACCCAGTACTTC.

The rearrangement links TRBV25-1 to TRBJ1-4, with D tentatively TRBD1 (5 bases). Trimming stripped 8 bases from V and 5 bases from J, with 12 bases between. The CDR3 is 13 amino acids. Germline CDR1 is MGHDK and CDR2 is SYGVNS. The CDR3 reads CASSGGGNEKLFF. For the CDR3, the DNA is TGTGCCAGCTCGGGGGGAGGGAATGAAAAACTGTTTTTT.

The genes are TRBV11-2 and TRBJ1-1, with D perhaps matching TRBD1 (5 bases). The V gene lost 0 bases and the J gene lost 7 bases, with 9 bases spanning the gap. The CDR3 loop spans 13 amino acids. From germline, CDR1 is SGHAT and CDR2 FQNNGV. The CDR3 is CASSLEWTSEAFF. The CDR3 DNA reads as TGTGCCAGCAGCTTAGAATGGACAAGTGAAGCTTTCTTT.

V is TRBV6-6 and J is TRBJ1-4; 7 bases match TRBD1. With V trimmed by 6 bases and J by 6 bases, 10 bases remained unmatched. The CDR3 loop spans 15 amino acids. Germline CDR1 and CDR2: MNHNY and SVGAGI (reference sequence). CDR3 amino acids: CASSKRQGSHEKLFF. The CDR3, as DNA: TGTGCCAGCAGCAAGAGACAGGGCTCGCATGAAAAACTGTTTTTT.

This clone was observed a few times. V gene TRBV4-3 combines with J gene TRBJ2-7; TRBD1 might be the D (5 bases). Germline V gives CDR1 LGHNA, CDR2 YSLEER. This CDR3 contains 14 residues. The ends were cut back, 1 base at V and 0 bases at J, with 7 bases in the middle. The CDR3 DNA is TGCGCCAGCAGCCAAGGGACATACTCCTACGAGCAGTACTTC. It is translated as CASSQGTYSYEQYF.

This chain joins TRBV4-3 and TRBJ2-3; D is possibly TRBD1 or TRBD2 (5 bases each). The CDR3 is 14 residues long. Trimming left V 1 base short and J 4 bases short, with 9 bases between. Germline V gene data show CDR1 as LGHNA and CDR2 as YSLEER. CDR3 bases: TGCGCCAGCAGCCAAGTTTGGGGGTCAGATACGCAGTATTTT. Translation: CASSQVWGSDTQYF.

V gene TRBV28 combines with J gene TRBJ2-6; the D is unclear. Germline V gives CDR1 MDHEN, CDR2 SYDVKM. The CDR3 sequence is 15 residues long. With 7 bases removed from V and 0 bases from J, the gap between germline ends came to 10 bases. CDR3: CASMPASSGANVLTF. CDR3 sequence (DNA): TGTGCCAGCATGCCAGCAAGCTCTGGGGCCAACGTCCTGACTTTC.

This clone turned up a few times. Within the sample, other DNA sequences also encode this same CDR3. The chain recombines TRBV28 with TRBJ2-2; D remains ambiguous. The ends were cut back, 6 bases at V and 2 bases at J, with 7 bases in the middle. The CDR3 length is 13 residues. The germline V gene has CDR1 MDHEN and CDR2 SYDVKM. In nucleotides, the CDR3 is TGTGCCAGCAGGACCGGCAACACCGGGGAGCTGTTTTTT. Protein product: CASRTGNTGELFF. The variable domain in full, completed from reference TRBV28 and TRBJ2-2, reads DVKVTQSSRYLVKRTGEKVFLECVQDMDHENMFWYRQDPGLGLRLIYFSYDVKMKEKGDIPEGYSVSREKKERFSLILESASTNQTSMYLCASRTGNTGELFFGEGSRLTVL.

The gene calls are TRBV20-1 and TRBJ1-2, with 7 bases that match TRBD1. Germline V gene sequence: CDR1 DFQATT, CDR2 SNEGSKA (reference sequence). This CDR3 spans 11 amino acids. The CDR3 loop is CGGTGDYGYTF. In nucleotides, the CDR3 is TGCGGAGGAACAGGGGACTATGGCTACACCTTC.

The chain couples TRBV25-1 to TRBJ2-5; D is possibly TRBD1 (5 bases). Trimming left V 3 bases short and J 1 base short, with 12 bases between. This CDR3 spans 15 amino acids. CDR1 and CDR2 from the germline V gene are MGHDK and SYGVNS. The CDR3 DNA reads as TGTGCCAGCAGTGATCCCGCCAGGGCCCAAGAGACCCAGTACTTC. Its protein product is CASSDPARAQETQYF.

The chain's CDR3 is CASSPTGAHEQYF. CDR3 nucleotides: TGTGCCAGTTCCCCGACAGGGGCCCACGAGCAGTACTTC. This sequence joins TRBV19 and TRBJ2-7; 8 bases are a match to TRBD1. This CDR3 has 13 amino acids. Trimming took 8 bases from V and 5 from J; bases not matched to a gene: 8. CDR1 and CDR2 from the germline V gene are LNHDA and SQIVND (reference sequence).

The V call is TRBV4-3, the J call TRBJ2-7, with D tentatively TRBD1 (6 bases). V lost 0 bases, J lost 2 bases, and 20 bases lay in between. The germline gives CDR1 LGHNA, CDR2 YSLEER. CDR3 size: 18 residues. CDR3 protein: CASSQDVNLGAYTYEQYF. The CDR3 DNA follows: TGCGCCAGCAGCCAAGACGTGAATCTGGGGGCCTACACCTACGAGCAGTACTTC.

CDR3 DNA sequence: TGCGCCAGCAGCGACGACGGGAGTGAAGCTTTCTTT. Amino acids: CASSDDGSEAFF. This rearrangement joins TRBV5-1 to TRBJ1-1; no firm D call. This CDR3 has 12 amino acids. Trimming cost V 4 bases and J 7 bases, with 11 bases left between them. From germline, CDR1 is SGHRS and CDR2 YFSETQ.

The chain carries TRBV28 and TRBJ2-7, with TRBD2 identical over 9 bases. Unmatched junction bases numbered 2, after V lost 2 bases and J lost 0 bases. The CDR3 is made up of 15 amino acids. From germline, CDR1 is MDHEN and CDR2 SYDVKM. The chain's CDR3 is CASSLVLAGSYEQYF. The CDR3 DNA follows: TGTGCCAGCAGTTTAGTACTAGCGGGCTCCTACGAGCAGTACTTC.

The genes are TRBV27 and TRBJ1-3; D gene ambiguous. This CDR3 contains 15 residues. Trimming cost V 0 bases and J 1 base, with 7 bases left between them. Germline V CDR1 and CDR2: MNHEY, SMNVEV (reference sequence). CDR3 residues: CASSLSGISGNTIYF. Written as DNA, the CDR3 is TGTGCCAGCAGTTTATCAGGGATTTCTGGAAACACCATATATTTT.

In its sample, this clone was seen once. The V and J genes are TRBV5-4 and TRBJ2-1; 8 bases align to TRBD1. The V segment lost 0 bases and the J segment 2 bases; nucleotides outside the gene matches: 1. There are 15 residues in the CDR3. CDR1 and CDR2 from the germline V gene are SGHNT and YYREEE (reference sequence). The CDR3: CASSLDRGTYNEQFF. The CDR3 region has the DNA TGTGCCAGCAGCTTGGACAGGGGGACCTACAATGAGCAGTTCTTC. The whole variable domain, filled in from reference TRBV5-4 and TRBJ2-1, reads ETGVTQSPTHLIKTRGQQVTLRCSSQSGHNTVSWYQQALGQGPQFIFQYYREEENGRGNFPPRFSGLQFPNYSSELNVNALELDDSALYLCASSLDRGTYNEQFFGPGTRLTVL.

This clone was recorded only once. The rearrangement uses TRBV5-1 and TRBJ2-6; D remains unclear. The V gene's germline CDR1 is SGHRS and CDR2 YFSETQ. V was shortened by 0 bases and J by 0 bases, with 4 bases between the two germline ends. The CDR3 sequence is 15 residues long. As DNA, the CDR3 is TGCGCCAGCAGCTTGGACCTCTCTGGGGCCAACGTCCTGACTTTC. Its translation is CASSLDLSGANVLTF.

The rearrangement links TRBV29-1 to TRBJ1-1; 7 bases align to TRBD1. V was clipped by 7 bases and J by 6 bases; unmatched bases: 11. The CDR3 loop spans 13 amino acids. CDR1 and CDR2 (germline): SQVTM, ANQGSEA. This chain's CDR3 is CSGGKTGESEAFF. The CDR3 region has the DNA TGCAGCGGAGGCAAAACAGGGGAGTCTGAAGCTTTCTTT.

This CDR3 reads CASSLPGTEAFF. The CDR3 region has the DNA TGTGCCAGCTCACTCCCGGGCACTGAAGCTTTCTTT. The genes are TRBV18 and TRBJ1-1; D is unresolved. The CDR3 length is 12 residues. The V gene's germline CDR1 is KGHSH and CDR2 LQKENI. V was pared by 4 bases and J by 4 bases, with 7 bases between.

This clone occurred once. V and J are TRBV19 and TRBJ2-2; 7 positions match TRBD2. Trimming cost V 7 bases and J 2 bases; bases outside gene matches: 10. The length of the CDR3 is 16 residues. In germline, CDR1 is LNHDA, CDR2 SQIVND (reference sequence). The CDR3 reads CASIPSSGTNTGELFF. CDR3 sequence (DNA): TGTGCCAGTATCCCCTCTAGCGGCACAAACACCGGGGAGCTGTTTTTT. Full variable domain (outside the CDR3, taken from reference TRBV19 and TRBJ2-2): DGGITQSPKYLFRKEGQNVTLSCEQNLNHDAMYWYRQDPGQGLRLIYYSQIVNDFQKGDIAEGYSVSREKKESFPLTVTSAQKNPTAFYLCASIPSSGTNTGELFFGEGSRLTVL.

This clone was counted a few times. The CDR3 DNA sequence: TGCAGCGTTGTAGAGTGGACAGGGCAAGCTTTCTTT. As protein: CSVVEWTGQAFF. The chain couples TRBV29-1 to TRBJ1-1; TRBD1 aligns across 8 bases. V dropped 4 bases and J dropped 9; count of bases not matched to a gene: 7. The CDR3 runs to 12 residues. The germline CDR1 and CDR2 sequences are SQVTM and ANQGSEA.

This clone was counted between two and nine times. The V and J genes are TRBV5-1 and TRBJ2-5; 7 nucleotides align to TRBD1. Germline assignment: CDR1 SGHRS and CDR2 YFSETQ. The CDR3 is 15 amino acids. V shed 3 bases and J 2 bases; nucleotides not matched to a gene: 7. The CDR3 protein is CASSWTQGVQETQYF. CDR3 nucleotides: TGCGCCAGCAGCTGGACCCAGGGGGTTCAAGAGACCCAGTACTTC.

This chain links TRBV30 with TRBJ2-7; the D is unclear. The CDR3 runs 14 residues. Per the germline V gene, CDR1 is GTSNPN and CDR2 is SVGIG (reference sequence). V lost 0 bases and J lost 3, with 12 bases in between. Here the CDR3 reads CAWSVGLVGYEQYF. CDR3 DNA sequence: TGTGCCTGGAGTGTAGGGCTAGTCGGCTACGAGCAGTACTTC. The whole variable domain, remainder taken from reference TRBV30 and TRBJ2-7, is SQTIHQWPATLVQPVGSPLSLECTVEGTSNPNLYWYRQAAGRGLQLLFYSVGIGQISSEVPQNLSASRPQDRQFILSSKKLLLSDSGFYLCAWSVGLVGYEQYFGPGTRLTVT.